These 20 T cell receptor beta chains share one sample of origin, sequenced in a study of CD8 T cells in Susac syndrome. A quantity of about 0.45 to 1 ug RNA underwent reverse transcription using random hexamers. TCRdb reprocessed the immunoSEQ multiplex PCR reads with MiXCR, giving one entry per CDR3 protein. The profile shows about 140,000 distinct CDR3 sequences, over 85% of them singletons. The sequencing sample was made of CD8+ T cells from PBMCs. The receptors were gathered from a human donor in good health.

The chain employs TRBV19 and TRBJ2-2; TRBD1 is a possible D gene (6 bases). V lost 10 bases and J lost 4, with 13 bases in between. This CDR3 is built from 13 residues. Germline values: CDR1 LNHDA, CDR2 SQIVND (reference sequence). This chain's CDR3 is CATRDMLTGELFF. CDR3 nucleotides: TGTGCCACCCGGGACATGCTCACCGGGGAGCTGTTTTTT.

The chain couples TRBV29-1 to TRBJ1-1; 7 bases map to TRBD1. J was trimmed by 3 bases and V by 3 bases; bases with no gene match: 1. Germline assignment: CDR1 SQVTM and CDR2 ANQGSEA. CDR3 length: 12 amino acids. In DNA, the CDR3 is TGCAGCGTTGAGACAGGGTACACTGAAGCTTTCTTT. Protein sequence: CSVETGYTEAFF.

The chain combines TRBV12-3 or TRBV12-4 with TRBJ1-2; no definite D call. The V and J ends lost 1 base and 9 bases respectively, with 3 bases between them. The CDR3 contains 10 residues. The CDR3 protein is CASSLGRYTF. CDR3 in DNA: TGTGCCAGCAGTTTAGGGCGCTACACCTTC.

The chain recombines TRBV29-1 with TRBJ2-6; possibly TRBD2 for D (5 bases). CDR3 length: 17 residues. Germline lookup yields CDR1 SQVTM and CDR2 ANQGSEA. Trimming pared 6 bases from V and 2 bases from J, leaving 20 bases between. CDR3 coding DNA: TGCAGCGTGGGAAACGGCGTCCCTAGCACTGGGGCCAACGTCCTGACTTTC. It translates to CSVGNGVPSTGANVLTF.

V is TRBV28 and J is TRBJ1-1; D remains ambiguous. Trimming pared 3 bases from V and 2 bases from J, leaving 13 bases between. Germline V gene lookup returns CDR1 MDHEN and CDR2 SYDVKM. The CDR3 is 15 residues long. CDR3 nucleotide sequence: TGTGCCAGCAGTTTTGGCAGGAGCGTTAACACTGAAGCTTTCTTT. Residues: CASSFGRSVNTEAFF.

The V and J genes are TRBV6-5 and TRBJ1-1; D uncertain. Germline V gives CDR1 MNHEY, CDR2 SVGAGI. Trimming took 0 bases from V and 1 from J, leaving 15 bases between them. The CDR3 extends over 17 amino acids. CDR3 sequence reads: CASSYSSLLVTNTEAFF. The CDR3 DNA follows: TGTGCCAGCAGTTACTCCTCCCTCCTGGTTACGAACACTGAAGCTTTCTTT.

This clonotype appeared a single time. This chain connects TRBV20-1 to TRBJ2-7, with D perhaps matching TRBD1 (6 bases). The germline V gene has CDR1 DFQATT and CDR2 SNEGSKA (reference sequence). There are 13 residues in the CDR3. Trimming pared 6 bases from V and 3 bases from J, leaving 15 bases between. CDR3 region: CSARTGSLYEQYF. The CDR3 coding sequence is TGCAGTGCCAGAACAGGGAGCCTCTACGAGCAGTACTTC.

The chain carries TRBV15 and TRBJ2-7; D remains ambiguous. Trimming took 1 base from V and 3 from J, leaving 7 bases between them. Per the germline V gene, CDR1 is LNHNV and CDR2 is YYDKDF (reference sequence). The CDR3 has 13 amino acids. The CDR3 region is CATSRGLGYEQYF. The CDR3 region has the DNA TGTGCCACCAGCAGAGGACTGGGCTACGAGCAGTACTTC.

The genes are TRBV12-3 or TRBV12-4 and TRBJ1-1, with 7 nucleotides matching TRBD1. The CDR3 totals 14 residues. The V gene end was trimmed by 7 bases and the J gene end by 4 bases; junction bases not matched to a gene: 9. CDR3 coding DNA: TGTGCCAGCACCGAACAGGGGAGAGGCACTGAAGCTTTCTTT. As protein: CASTEQGRGTEAFF.

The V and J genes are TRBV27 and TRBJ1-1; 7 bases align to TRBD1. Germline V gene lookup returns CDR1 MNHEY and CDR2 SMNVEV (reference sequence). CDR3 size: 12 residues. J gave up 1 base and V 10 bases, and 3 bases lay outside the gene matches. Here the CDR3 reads CATRTGNTEAFF. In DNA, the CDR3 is TGTGCCACCCGGACAGGGAACACTGAAGCTTTCTTT.

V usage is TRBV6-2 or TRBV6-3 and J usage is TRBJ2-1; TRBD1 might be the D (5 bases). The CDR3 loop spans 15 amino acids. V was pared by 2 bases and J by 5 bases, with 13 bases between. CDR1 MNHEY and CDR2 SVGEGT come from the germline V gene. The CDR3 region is CASSYGAMTDNEQFF. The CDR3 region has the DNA TGTGCCAGCAGTTACGGGGCTATGACCGACAATGAGCAGTTCTTC.

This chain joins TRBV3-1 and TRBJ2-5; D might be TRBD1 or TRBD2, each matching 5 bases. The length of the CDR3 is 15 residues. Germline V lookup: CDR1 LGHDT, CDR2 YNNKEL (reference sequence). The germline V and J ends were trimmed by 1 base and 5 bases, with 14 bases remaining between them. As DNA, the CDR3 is TGTGCCAGCAGCCAAGTCTGGGACCCTGGGGAGACCCAGTACTTC. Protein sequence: CASSQVWDPGETQYF.

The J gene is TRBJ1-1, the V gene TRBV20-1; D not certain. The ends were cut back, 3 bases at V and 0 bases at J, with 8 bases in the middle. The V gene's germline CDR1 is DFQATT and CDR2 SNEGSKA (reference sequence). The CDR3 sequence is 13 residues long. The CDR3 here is CSARGYMNTEAFF. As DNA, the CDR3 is TGCAGTGCTAGGGGGTACATGAACACTGAAGCTTTCTTT.

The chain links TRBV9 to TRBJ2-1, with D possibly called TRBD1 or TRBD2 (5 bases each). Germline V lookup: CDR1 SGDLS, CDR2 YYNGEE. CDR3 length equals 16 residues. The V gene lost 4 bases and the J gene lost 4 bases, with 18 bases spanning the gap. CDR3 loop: CASSTHSGQKYNEQFF. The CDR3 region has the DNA TGTGCCAGCAGCACCCACTCGGGGCAAAAATACAATGAGCAGTTCTTC.

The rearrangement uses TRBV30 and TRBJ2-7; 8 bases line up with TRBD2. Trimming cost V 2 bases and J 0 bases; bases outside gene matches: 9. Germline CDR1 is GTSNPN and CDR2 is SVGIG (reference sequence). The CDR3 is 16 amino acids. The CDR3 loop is CAWSSPAGESSYEQYF. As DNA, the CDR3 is TGTGCCTGGAGTTCCCCAGCGGGAGAGAGCTCCTACGAGCAGTACTTC.

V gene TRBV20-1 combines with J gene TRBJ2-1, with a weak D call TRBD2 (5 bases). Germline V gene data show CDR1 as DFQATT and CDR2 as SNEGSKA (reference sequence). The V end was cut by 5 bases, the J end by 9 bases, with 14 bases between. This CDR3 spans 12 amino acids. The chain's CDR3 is CSARDAVGEQFF. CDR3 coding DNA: TGCAGTGCTCGGGATGCAGTTGGTGAGCAGTTCTTC.

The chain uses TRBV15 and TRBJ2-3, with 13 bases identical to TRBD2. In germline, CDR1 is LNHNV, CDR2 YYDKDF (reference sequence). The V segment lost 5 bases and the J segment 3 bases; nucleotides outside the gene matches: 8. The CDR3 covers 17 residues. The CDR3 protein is CATSDRTSGSLTDTQYF. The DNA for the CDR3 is TGTGCCACCAGCGACCGGACTAGCGGGAGTTTAACAGATACGCAGTATTTT.

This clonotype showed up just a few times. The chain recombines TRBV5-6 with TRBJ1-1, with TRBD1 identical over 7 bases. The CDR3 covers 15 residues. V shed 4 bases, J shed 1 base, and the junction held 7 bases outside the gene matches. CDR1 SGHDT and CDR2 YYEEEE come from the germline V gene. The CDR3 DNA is TGTGCCAGCAGCACAGAGACAGGGTGGAACACTGAAGCTTTCTTT. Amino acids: CASSTETGWNTEAFF.

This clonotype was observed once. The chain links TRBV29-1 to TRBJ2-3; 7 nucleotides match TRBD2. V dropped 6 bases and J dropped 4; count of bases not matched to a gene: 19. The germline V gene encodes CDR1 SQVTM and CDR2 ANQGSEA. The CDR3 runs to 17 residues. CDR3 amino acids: CSVHLGGGPLLADTQYF. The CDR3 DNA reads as TGCAGCGTACACCTGGGGGGAGGGCCGTTATTGGCAGATACGCAGTATTTT.

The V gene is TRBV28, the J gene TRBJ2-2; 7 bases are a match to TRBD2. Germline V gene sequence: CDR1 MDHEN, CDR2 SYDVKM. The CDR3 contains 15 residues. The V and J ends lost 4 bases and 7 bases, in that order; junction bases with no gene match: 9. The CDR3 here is CASSSLLGTNGELFF. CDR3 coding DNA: TGTGCCAGCAGTTCTCTACTGGGGACTAACGGGGAGCTGTTTTTT.